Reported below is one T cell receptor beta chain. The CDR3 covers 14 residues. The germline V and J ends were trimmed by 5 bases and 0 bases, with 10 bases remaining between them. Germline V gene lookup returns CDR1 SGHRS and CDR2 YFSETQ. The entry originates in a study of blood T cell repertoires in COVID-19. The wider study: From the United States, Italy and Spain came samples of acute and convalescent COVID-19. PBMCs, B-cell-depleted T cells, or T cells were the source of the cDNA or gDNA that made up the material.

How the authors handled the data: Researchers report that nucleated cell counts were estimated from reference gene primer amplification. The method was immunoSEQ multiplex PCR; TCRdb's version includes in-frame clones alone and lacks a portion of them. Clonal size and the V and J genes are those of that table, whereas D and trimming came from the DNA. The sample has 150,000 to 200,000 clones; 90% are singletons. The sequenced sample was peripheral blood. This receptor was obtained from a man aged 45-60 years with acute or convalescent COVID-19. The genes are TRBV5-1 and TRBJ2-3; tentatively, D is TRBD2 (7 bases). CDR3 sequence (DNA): TGCGCCAGCAGAGGGGGGGTAAGCACAGATACGCAGTATTTT. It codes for CASRGGVSTDTQYF.